This TCR beta chain appears in the sequencing data of a study of T cell repertoires in cytomegalovirus infection. For the study at large: Peptides in the study included HLA-C-restricted and HLA-B-restricted CMV epitopes. Study results and limitations: The ex vivo response was dominated by HLA-C-restricted CMV-specific TCR beta clonotypes.

CDR1 is SGHTA, CDR2 FQGNSA, per germline. The germline V and J ends were trimmed by 2 bases and 9 bases, with 9 bases remaining between them. The CDR3 contains 12 residues. A single record per CDR3 protein comes from TCRdb applying MiXCR to the reads. The sample has 360,000 or so distinct CDR3 sequences; about a third are singletons. Concerning this clonotype itself: The antigen remains undetermined.

This sequence was found in a human donor in good health (CMV status not recorded). Some clones in this sample may be carry-over from other donors' samples. The sequencing here drew on cultured PBMCs, taken from culture after CMV antigen stimulation. The rearrangement joins TRBV7-2 to TRBJ2-3, with D maybe TRBD2 (6 bases). The CDR3: CASSLIGRTQYF. DNA for the CDR3: TGTGCCAGCAGCTTAATTGGGAGGACGCAGTATTTT.